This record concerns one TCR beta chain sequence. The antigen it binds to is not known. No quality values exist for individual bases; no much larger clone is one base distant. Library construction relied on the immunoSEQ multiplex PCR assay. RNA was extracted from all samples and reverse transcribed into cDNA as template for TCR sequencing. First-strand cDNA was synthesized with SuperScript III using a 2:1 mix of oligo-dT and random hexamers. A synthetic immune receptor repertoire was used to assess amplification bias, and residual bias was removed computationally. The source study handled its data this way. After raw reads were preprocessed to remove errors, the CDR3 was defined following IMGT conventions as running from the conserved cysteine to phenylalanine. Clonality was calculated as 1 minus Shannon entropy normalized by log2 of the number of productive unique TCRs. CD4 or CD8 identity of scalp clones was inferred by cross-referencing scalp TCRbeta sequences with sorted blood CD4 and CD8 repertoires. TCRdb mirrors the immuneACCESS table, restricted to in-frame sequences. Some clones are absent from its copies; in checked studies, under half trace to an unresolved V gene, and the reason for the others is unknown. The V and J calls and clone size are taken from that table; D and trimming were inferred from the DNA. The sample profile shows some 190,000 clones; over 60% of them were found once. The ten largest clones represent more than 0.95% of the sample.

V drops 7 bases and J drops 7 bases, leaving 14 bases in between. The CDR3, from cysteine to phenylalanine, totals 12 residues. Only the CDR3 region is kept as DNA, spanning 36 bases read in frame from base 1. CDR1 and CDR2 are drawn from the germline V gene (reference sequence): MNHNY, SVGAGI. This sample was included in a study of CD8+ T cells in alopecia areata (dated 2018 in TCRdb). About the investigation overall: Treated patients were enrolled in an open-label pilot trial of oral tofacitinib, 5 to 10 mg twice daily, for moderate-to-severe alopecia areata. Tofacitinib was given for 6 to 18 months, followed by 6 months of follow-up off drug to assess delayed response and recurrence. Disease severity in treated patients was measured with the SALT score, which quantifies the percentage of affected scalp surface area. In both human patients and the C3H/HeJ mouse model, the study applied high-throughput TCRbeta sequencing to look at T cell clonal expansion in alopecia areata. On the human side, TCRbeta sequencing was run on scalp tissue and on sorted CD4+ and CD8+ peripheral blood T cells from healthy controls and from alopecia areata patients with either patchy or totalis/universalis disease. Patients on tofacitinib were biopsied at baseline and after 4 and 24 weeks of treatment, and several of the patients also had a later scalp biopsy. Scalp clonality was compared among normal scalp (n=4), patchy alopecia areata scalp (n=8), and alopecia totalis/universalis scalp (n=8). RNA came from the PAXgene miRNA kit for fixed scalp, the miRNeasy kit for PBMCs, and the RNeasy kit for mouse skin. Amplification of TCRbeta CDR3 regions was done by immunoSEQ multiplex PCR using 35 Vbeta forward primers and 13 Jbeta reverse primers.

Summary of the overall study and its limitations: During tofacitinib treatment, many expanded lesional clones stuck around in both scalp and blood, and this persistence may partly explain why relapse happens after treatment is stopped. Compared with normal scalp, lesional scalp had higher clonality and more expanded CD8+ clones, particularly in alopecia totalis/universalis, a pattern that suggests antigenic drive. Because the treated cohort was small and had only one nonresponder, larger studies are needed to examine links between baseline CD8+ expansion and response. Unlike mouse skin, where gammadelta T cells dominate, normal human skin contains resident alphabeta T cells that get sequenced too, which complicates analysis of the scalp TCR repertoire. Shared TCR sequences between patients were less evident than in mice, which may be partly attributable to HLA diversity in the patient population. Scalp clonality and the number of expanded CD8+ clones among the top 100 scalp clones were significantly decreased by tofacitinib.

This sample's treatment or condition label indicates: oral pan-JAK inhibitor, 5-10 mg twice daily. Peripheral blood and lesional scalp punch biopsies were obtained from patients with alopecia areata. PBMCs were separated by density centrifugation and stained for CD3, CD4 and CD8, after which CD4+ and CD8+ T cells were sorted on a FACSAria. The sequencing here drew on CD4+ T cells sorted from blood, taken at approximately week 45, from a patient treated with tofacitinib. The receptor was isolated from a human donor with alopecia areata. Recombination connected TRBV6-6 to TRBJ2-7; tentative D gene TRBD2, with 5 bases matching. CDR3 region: CASTRGTGEQYF. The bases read TGTGCCAGCACCCGTGGCACGGGGGAGCAGTACTTC.